The 2 T cell receptor beta chains listed next were all sequenced from one sample in a study of CD8+CD57+ T cells in acquired aplastic anemia listed by TCRdb under 2018. TCRdb lists the instrument as Illumina HiSeq 2000. TCR beta VDJ combination and CDR3 sequence profiling used genomic DNA as the template. Using fastp at Q25 and MiXCR, TCRdb reprocessed the public reads and kept productive beta chains. Every CDR3 protein is listed once, alongside the most common genes and DNA of its rows. In this sample the table shows tens of thousands of distinct CDR3 sequences, 40% to 50% of which occur a single time. Around 63% of the sample is in the top ten clones. Sequenced input: sorted CD4+, CD8+, or CD8+CD57+ T cells (not recorded which) from PBMCs. These TCRs come from a human donor in good health, serving as a control.

This clonotype was seen more than once but under ten times. This may come from a read error, since a much larger clone is one base off. The genes are TRBV9 and TRBJ1-6, with D possibly matching TRBD1 (6 bases). The CDR3 is made up of 16 amino acids. Germline V lookup: CDR1 SGDLS, CDR2 YYNGEE. The CDR3 sequence is CASSAGIQGTNSPPHF. The CDR3 bases are TGTGCCAGCAGCGCGGGAATACAGGGTACAAATTCACCCCCCCACTTT.

DNA of the CDR3: TGTGCCAGTAGTATTCCGGGGACGGGAGGCGAGCAGTACTTC. As protein: CASSIPGTGGEQYF. V is TRBV19 and J is TRBJ2-7, with 7 nucleotides matching TRBD2. V lost 3 bases, J lost 6 bases, and 8 bases stayed unmatched. The germline gives CDR1 LNHDA, CDR2 SQIVND (reference sequence). The CDR3 runs to 14 residues.